The clone carrying this T cell receptor (beta chain) was found many times. The data were taken from a study of T cells in Graves' hyperthyroidism and ophthalmopathy. The CDR3 sequence is 13 residues long. The ends were cut back, 5 bases at V and 3 bases at J, with 7 bases in the middle. Germline CDR1 MNHNS, CDR2 SASEGT. It was RNA transcripts that yielded the amplified TCR beta CDR3 regions. HTBI primers were used for first-round RT-PCR of the TCR CDR3. TCRdb processed the multiplex PCR reads anew with MiXCR; each CDR3 protein has one entry. The sample has around 340,000 distinct CDR3 sequences, approximately 18% seen once.

The receptor was derived from a woman aged 25 to 39 with Graves' hyperthyroidism that later progressed to Graves' ophthalmopathy. What was sequenced was blood. V gene TRBV6-1 combines with J gene TRBJ2-2; TRBD2 is a possible D gene (5 bases). The CDR3 bases are TGTGCCAGCAGTTGGAGGTACACCGGGGAGCTGTTTTTT. It translates to CASSWRYTGELFF.